A single sample is the source of the 21 T cell receptor beta chains below, sequenced in a study of shared clonotypes between healthy human individuals. Only in-frame clones appear in the TCRdb table, and some are missing; sequencing was by immunoSEQ multiplex PCR. The table includes roughly 2,500,000 clones, roughly 93% detected once. The sequenced sample consisted of naive CD4+ T cells from PBMCs. Subset specified: CD45RA+ positively selected. Receptor source: a man between 18 and 29 years old in good health. Some clones in this sample may be carry-over from other donors' samples.

J is TRBJ1-1 and V is TRBV13; D is perhaps TRBD1 (6 bases). V was shortened by 7 bases and J by 0 bases, with 27 bases between the two germline ends. Germline V lookup: CDR1 PRHDT, CDR2 FYEKMQ (reference sequence). The CDR3 length is 19 residues. Written as DNA, the CDR3 is TGTGCCAGCATACCGAGAGTCGAGAGGGGGTGGACGATGAACACTGAAGCTTTCTTT. Translating gives CASIPRVERGWTMNTEAFF.

The table lists this clone with a few counts. CDR3 region: CASSVSAKNTEAFF. In nucleotides, the CDR3 is TGTGCCAGCAGCGTATCTGCGAAGAACACTGAAGCTTTCTTT. This chain links TRBV9 with TRBJ1-1; D unclear. The CDR3 has 14 residues. V was trimmed by 1 base and J by 1 base, leaving 8 bases between them. The germline CDR1 and CDR2 sequences are SGDLS and YYNGEE. Variable domain in full (rest from reference TRBV9 and TRBJ1-1): DSGVTQTPKHLITATGQRVTLRCSPRSGDLSVYWYQQSLDQGLQFLIQYYNGEERAKGNILERFSAQQFPDLHSELNLSSLELGDSALYFCASSVSAKNTEAFFGQGTRLTVV.

The chain uses TRBV5-4 and TRBJ2-7; 9 positions match TRBD1. The germline gives CDR1 SGHNT, CDR2 YYREEE (reference sequence). The CDR3 loop spans 15 amino acids. Trimming at V came to 4 bases and at J to 5 bases, leaving 10 bases not matched to a gene. In DNA, the CDR3 is TGTGCCAGCAGCGATCCCCGGGACAGGGTCGACGAGCAGTACTTC. Amino acids: CASSDPRDRVDEQYF.

CDR3 sequence (DNA): TGCGCCAGCAGCTTAGGGGCGCTGGACGAGCAGTACTTC. Protein product: CASSLGALDEQYF. V usage is TRBV5-1 and J usage is TRBJ2-7, with D possibly being TRBD1 (5 bases). Per the germline V gene, CDR1 is SGHRS and CDR2 is YFSETQ. V was cut by 2 bases and J by 5 bases, with 11 bases left in between. The CDR3 contains 13 residues.

The chain carries TRBV11-2 and TRBJ1-1; TRBD1 is a possible D gene (5 bases). The CDR3 totals 16 residues. Trimming pared 1 base from V and 0 bases from J, leaving 12 bases between. The V gene's germline CDR1 is SGHAT and CDR2 FQNNGV. The CDR3 nucleotides are TGTGCCAGCAGCTTAGTTGGGGGGTATCTGAACACTGAAGCTTTCTTT. Its translation is CASSLVGGYLNTEAFF.

The V and J genes are TRBV6-1 and TRBJ1-4; 9 nucleotides align to TRBD1. The CDR3 is 15 amino acids. Trimming cost V 7 bases and J 8 bases; bases outside gene matches: 11. Germline values: CDR1 MNHNS, CDR2 SASEGT. CDR3 nucleotide sequence: TGTGCCAGCACCAGATCGGGACAGGGAAGAGAAAAACTGTTTTTT. Translated, it gives CASTRSGQGREKLFF.

Comments on this clone: The same CDR3 also results from other DNA sequences found in this sample. J is TRBJ2-7 and V is TRBV2; a weak D match, TRBD2 (6 bases). Deletions cut 9 bases from V and 4 bases from J, with 10 bases between. The germline V gene has CDR1 SNHLY and CDR2 FYNNEI. This CDR3 region has 11 residues. The CDR3 reads CASGGGYEQYF. CDR3 bases: TGTGCCAGTGGGGGAGGTTACGAGCAGTACTTC.

V is TRBV27 and J is TRBJ2-2, with 8 positions matching TRBD1. With 6 bases clipped from V and 6 bases from J, the junction kept 9 bases outside the gene matches. CDR1 MNHEY and CDR2 SMNVEV come from the germline V gene (reference sequence). This CDR3 contains 15 residues. CDR3 bases: TGTGCCAGCAGACAGGGGGTAATTATTTCCGGGGAGCTGTTTTTT. This encodes CASRQGVIISGELFF.

This clone was seen only once. This sequence joins TRBV20-1 and TRBJ2-7, with D hard to call. Trimming pared 4 bases from V and 6 bases from J, leaving 10 bases between. Germline-derived CDR1 and CDR2 are DFQATT and SNEGSKA (reference sequence). The CDR3 totals 11 residues. CDR3 region: CSATIPPEQYF. CDR3 sequence (DNA): TGCAGTGCTACGATTCCACCCGAGCAGTACTTC.

This chain links TRBV7-9 with TRBJ1-2; TRBD1 is a possible D gene (6 bases). Trimming took off 5 bases at V and 2 bases at J, with 12 bases between the two ends. CDR1 is SEHNR and CDR2 is FQNEAQ in the germline V gene (reference sequence). This CDR3 region has 14 residues. The CDR3 region has the DNA TGTGCCAGCAGCGACAACAGGGACAACTATGGCTACACCTTC. Amino acids: CASSDNRDNYGYTF.

V and J are TRBV18 and TRBJ2-7, with D perhaps assigned TRBD1 or TRBD2 (5 bases each). Trimming shortened V by 4 bases and J by 2 bases, and 12 bases separated the two germline ends. This CDR3 contains 14 residues. The germline gives CDR1 KGHSH, CDR2 LQKENI. This chain's CDR3 is CASSQGRDAYEQYF. The CDR3, as DNA: TGTGCCAGCTCACAGGGACGCGACGCCTACGAGCAGTACTTC.

V gene TRBV9 combines with J gene TRBJ1-1, with D unresolved. Germline V lookup: CDR1 SGDLS, CDR2 YYNGEE. This CDR3 has 12 amino acids. Trimming stripped 9 bases from V and 3 bases from J, with 12 bases between. As DNA, the CDR3 is TGTGCCACCAAGAGGCAGGACACTGAAGCTTTCTTT. Translated: CATKRQDTEAFF.

The V call is TRBV5-1, the J call TRBJ1-2; TRBD1 is a possible D gene (5 bases). Trimming took off 6 bases at V and 8 bases at J, with 20 bases between the two ends. The CDR3 contains 14 residues. Germline values: CDR1 SGHRS, CDR2 YFSETQ. DNA for the CDR3: TGCGCCAGCACCGAGGGGTTGGGTGGAGAAGGCTACACCTTC. Encoded protein: CASTEGLGGEGYTF.

About this clone: This sample also contains other DNA sequences that code for the same CDR3. The chain is built from TRBV28 and TRBJ2-1; no clear D gene. The V and J ends lost 6 bases and 9 bases respectively, with 9 bases between them. Germline V lookup: CDR1 MDHEN, CDR2 SYDVKM. The CDR3 runs to 11 residues. CDR3 region: CASRVGSEQFF. The DNA for the CDR3 is TGTGCCAGCAGGGTTGGTAGTGAGCAGTTCTTC.

The CDR3 region is CASSLAQGPTQYF. CDR3 coding DNA: TGTGCCAGCAGCTTAGCGCAGGGACCCACCCAGTACTTC. The V call is TRBV7-9, the J call TRBJ2-5; D may correspond to TRBD1 or TRBD2 (5 bases each). This CDR3 has 13 residues. V was trimmed by 0 bases and J by 8 bases, leaving 10 bases between them. Germline loops: CDR1 SEHNR, CDR2 FQNEAQ (reference sequence).

The chain links TRBV30 to TRBJ2-1, with 9 bases lining up with TRBD2. This CDR3 is 16 amino acids long. Germline V lookup: CDR1 GTSNPN, CDR2 SVGIG (reference sequence). The J segment lost 8 bases and the V segment lost 0 bases, leaving 11 bases of the junction unmatched. The CDR3 sequence is CAWSVRNAGGPDEQFF. The CDR3 region has the DNA TGTGCCTGGAGTGTACGGAACGCGGGAGGGCCGGATGAGCAGTTCTTC.

Turning to this clone: This same CDR3 is encoded by further DNA sequences in the sample. The chain couples TRBV5-6 to TRBJ2-5; unclear D gene. The CDR3 has 14 amino acids. The V end was cut by 3 bases, the J end by 5 bases, with 14 bases between. Germline-derived CDR1 and CDR2 are SGHDT and YYEEEE. The CDR3 DNA reads as TGTGCCAGCAGCTCCTCGTTAGGGTCGGAGACCCAGTACTTC. Translated, it gives CASSSSLGSETQYF.

V is TRBV5-1 and J is TRBJ2-5, with a possible D match to TRBD1 (6 bases). Germline V gene data show CDR1 as SGHRS and CDR2 as YFSETQ. The germline V and J ends were trimmed by 0 bases and 5 bases, with 11 bases remaining between them. This CDR3 is built from 14 residues. The CDR3 bases are TGCGCCAGCAGCTTGGTTCCAGGGGACGAGACCCAGTACTTC. Protein product: CASSLVPGDETQYF.

In the case of this clone: Different DNA sequences within this sample yield the same CDR3. The chain links TRBV18 to TRBJ2-7; D is possibly TRBD1 or TRBD2 (5 bases each). The CDR3 has 14 amino acids. The ends were cut back, 1 base at V and 3 bases at J, with 10 bases in the middle. Per germline, CDR1 KGHSH and CDR2 LQKENI. CDR3 sequence (DNA): TGTGCCAGCTCACCACTAAGGGGAGACTACGAGCAGTACTTC. This encodes CASSPLRGDYEQYF.

The V call is TRBV21-1, the J call TRBJ2-1. TRBV21-1 is a pseudogene segment. This CDR3 contains 15 residues. CDR3 loop: CASSTRDGARDEQFF. DNA for the CDR3: TGTGCCAGCAGCACCCGGGACGGCGCCCGGGATGAGCAGTTCTTC.

The chain recombines TRBV29-1 with TRBJ1-2; D not resolved. In germline, CDR1 is SQVTM, CDR2 ANQGSEA. With 6 bases removed from V and 0 bases from J, the gap between germline ends came to 11 bases. The CDR3 has 13 residues. The chain's CDR3 is CSVGAIANYGYTF. The CDR3 DNA follows: TGCAGCGTCGGTGCCATAGCTAACTATGGCTACACCTTC.